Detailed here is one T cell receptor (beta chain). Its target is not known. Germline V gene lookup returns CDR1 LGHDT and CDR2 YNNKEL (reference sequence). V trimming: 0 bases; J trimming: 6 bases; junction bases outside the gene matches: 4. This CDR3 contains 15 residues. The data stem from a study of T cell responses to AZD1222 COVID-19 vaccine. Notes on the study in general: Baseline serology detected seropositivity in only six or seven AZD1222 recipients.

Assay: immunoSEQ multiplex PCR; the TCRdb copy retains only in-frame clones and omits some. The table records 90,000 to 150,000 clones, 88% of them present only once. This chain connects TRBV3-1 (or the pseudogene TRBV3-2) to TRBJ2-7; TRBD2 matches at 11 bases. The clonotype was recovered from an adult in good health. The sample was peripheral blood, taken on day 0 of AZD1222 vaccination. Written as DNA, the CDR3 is TGTGCCAGCAGCCAAGAGCTAGCGGGAGGCGGCGAGCAGTACTTC. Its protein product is CASSQELAGGGEQYF.